These T cell receptor beta chains were read from a single sample in a study of human T cells and chemical hapten exposure. TCRdb re-called the RACE reads through MiXCR, storing one row per CDR3 protein. The repertoire holds tens of thousands of distinct CDR3 sequences, about 8% seen once, with around 3.6% in the top ten. Sequenced here: whole blood, sampled in connection with sensitization to the hapten diphenylcyclopropenone (DPC). The receptors here all came from a woman aged 45 to 65 with alopecia areata. Some clones in this sample may be carry-over from other donors' samples. The CDR3 runs from the conserved cysteine through the conserved F or W. A D gene is named only where the DNA matches it firmly. Clone size is stated in some rows and not others, as once, few, many or a class when expanded.

TRBD1,TRBV5-1,TRBJ1-2,-,CASRETTGDGYTF,TGCGCCAGCAGGGAGACCACAGGGGATGGCTACACCTTC
-,TRBV7-6,TRBJ2-5,-,CASSPDWDQETQYF,TGTGCCAGCAGCCCCGACTGGGACCAAGAGACCCAGTACTTC
TRBD1,TRBV9,TRBJ2-2,-,CASSVRDRGAGELFF,TGTGCCAGCAGCGTTCGGGACAGGGGCGCCGGGGAGCTGTTTTTT
-,TRBV21-1,TRBJ1-1,few,CASSKVRGSEAFF,TGTGCCAGCAGCAAAGTGAGGGGGAGTGAAGCTTTCTTT
TRBD1,TRBV12-3/TRBV12-4,TRBJ2-2,-,CASSFGQGTGELFF,TGTGCCAGCAGTTTCGGACAGGGGACCGGGGAGCTGTTTTTT
-,TRBV7-9,TRBJ2-7,-,CASRPDGGTSGRGSWYEQYF,TGTGCCAGCAGACCTGACGGGGGAACTAGTGGGAGAGGTAGTTGGTACGAGCAGTACTTC
-,TRBV7-2,TRBJ2-3,many,CASSFGASYTDTQYF,TGTGCCAGCAGCTTCGGCGCTAGCTACACAGATACGCAGTATTTT
-,TRBV10-3,TRBJ1-1,many,CAISQKGGTGTEAFF,TGTGCCATCAGTCAAAAGGGAGGGACTGGCACTGAAGCTTTCTTT
-,TRBV2,TRBJ2-5,many,CASSELQLVETQYF,TGTGCCAGCAGTGAGTTACAGCTAGTGGAGACCCAGTACTTC
-,TRBV4-3,TRBJ2-3,many,CASSHSRDGSTDTQYF,TGCGCCAGCAGCCATTCACGGGACGGATCCACAGATACGCAGTATTTT
TRBD2,TRBV28,TRBJ2-3,few,CASSPLSGRGPDTQYF,TGTGCCAGCAGTCCTCTTAGCGGGCGGGGTCCAGATACGCAGTATTTT
-,TRBV2,TRBJ1-6,many,CASSPNLLQDSPLHF,TGTGCCAGCAGCCCGAACCTCCTCCAGGATTCACCCCTCCACTTT
-,TRBV5-1,TRBJ1-1,many,CASSFGWGGMSMNTEAFF,TGCGCCAGCAGCTTCGGATGGGGGGGCATGAGTATGAACACTGAAGCTTTCTTT
TRBD2,TRBV12-3/TRBV12-4,TRBJ2-1,few,CASSSGGSNEQFF,TGTGCCAGCAGTTCGGGCGGGAGCAATGAGCAGTTCTTC
TRBD2,TRBV7-2,TRBJ2-1,few,CASRLLAGGANEQFF,TGTGCCAGCAGGTTACTAGCGGGGGGGGCTAATGAGCAGTTCTTC
TRBD1,TRBV18,TRBJ1-1,many,CASSPQQGDTEAFF,TGTGCCAGCTCACCACAACAGGGGGACACTGAAGCTTTCTTT
-,TRBV5-6,TRBJ1-2,few,CASSLTPTGGGNYGYTF,TGTGCCAGCAGCTTGACCCCGACAGGTGGCGGTAACTATGGCTACACCTTC